The 9 T cell receptor beta chains listed next were all sequenced from one sample in a study of OX40 agonist ivuxolimab in advanced cancers. The assay was immunoSEQ multiplex PCR, and TCRdb's table has in-frame clones only and misses some. The sample has about 82,000 clones; 90% are singletons. Sequenced material: CD4+ or CD8+ T cells sorted from blood, taken in a trial of the OX40 agonist ivuxolimab. These receptors originate from an adult with an advanced solid tumor such as melanoma, head and neck, liver or kidney cancer.

J is TRBJ1-2 and V is TRBV28; D call uncertain. Trimming pared 1 base from V and 8 bases from J, leaving 5 bases between. Per germline, CDR1 MDHEN and CDR2 SYDVKM. This CDR3 is 11 amino acids long. The CDR3 protein is CASSLSYGYTF. The CDR3 coding sequence is TGTGCCAGCAGTTTATCTTACGGCTACACCTTC.

This chain joins TRBV18 and TRBJ1-5; TRBD1 matches at 8 bases. The CDR3 has 15 amino acids. Germline trimming cut 4 bases from V and 2 bases from J; bases unmatched to any gene: 4. CDR1 is KGHSH and CDR2 is LQKENI in the germline V gene. The CDR3 region has the DNA TGTGCCAGCTCACTCGGGACAGGCCGCAATCAGCCCCAGCATTTT. Translated, it gives CASSLGTGRNQPQHF. Full variable domain (remainder filled in from reference TRBV18 and TRBJ1-5): NAGVMQNPRHLVRRRGQEARLRCSPMKGHSHVYWYRQLPEEGLKFMVYLQKENIIDESGMPKERFSAEFPKEGPSILRIQQVVRGDSAAYFCASSLGTGRNQPQHFGDGTRLSIL.

The chain joins TRBV11-2 to TRBJ1-1; D call uncertain. This CDR3 has 14 residues. CDR1 and CDR2 from the germline V gene are SGHAT and FQNNGV. Trimming shortened V by 1 base and J by 1 base, and 7 bases separated the two germline ends. The CDR3 loop reads CASSLARENTEAFF. The CDR3 coding sequence is TGTGCCAGCAGCTTAGCTCGGGAGAACACTGAAGCTTTCTTT.

DNA of the CDR3: TGTGCCAGCAGCTTAGTGGCATCTGGGTTAAAGAATCAGCCCCAGCATTTT. Its translation: CASSLVASGLKNQPQHF. The gene calls are TRBV7-8 and TRBJ1-5; unclear D gene. Trimming stripped 1 base from V and 4 bases from J, with 17 bases between. Looked up from germline, CDR1 is SGHVS and CDR2 is FQNEAQ. The CDR3 loop spans 17 amino acids.

The gene calls are TRBV18 and TRBJ2-1, with D possibly being TRBD1 (6 bases). This CDR3 has 16 amino acids. Trimming left V 3 bases short and J 0 bases short, with 12 bases between. The germline CDR1 and CDR2 sequences are KGHSH and LQKENI. Here the CDR3 reads CASSPQGPSSYNEQFF. CDR3 bases: TGTGCCAGCTCACCCCAGGGGCCTAGCTCCTACAATGAGCAGTTCTTC.

The chain carries TRBV5-1 and TRBJ1-3, with no clear D. The CDR3 has 14 amino acids. CDR1 is SGHRS and CDR2 is YFSETQ in the germline V gene. Trimming removed 0 bases at V and 5 bases at J, with 9 bases between. For the CDR3, the DNA is TGCGCCAGCAGCTTGGAAGTAGAGCGAAACACCATATATTTT. This codes for CASSLEVERNTIYF.

This chain uses TRBV7-8 with TRBJ2-1; 10 positions match TRBD1. CDR1 SGHVS and CDR2 FQNEAQ come from the germline V gene. Germline trimming cut 4 bases from V and 9 bases from J; bases unmatched to any gene: 9. The CDR3 has 15 residues. CDR3 amino acids: CASSYAGQGYFEQFF. The CDR3, as DNA: TGTGCCAGCAGCTATGCGGGACAGGGGTATTTTGAGCAGTTCTTC.

V usage is TRBV19 and J usage is TRBJ1-1, with TRBD1 matching 7 bases. Germline-derived CDR1 and CDR2 are LNHDA and SQIVND (reference sequence). Trimming cost V 8 bases and J 6 bases; bases outside gene matches: 9. This CDR3 contains 13 residues. The CDR3 nucleotides are TGTGCCAGTCAGGACAGGCCCGGGGCTGAAGCTTTCTTT. Translation: CASQDRPGAEAFF.

This rearrangement joins TRBV30 to TRBJ1-2; 7 bases align to TRBD1. Trimming cost V 4 bases and J 5 bases; bases outside gene matches: 7. The CDR3 totals 13 residues. The germline V gene encodes CDR1 GTSNPN and CDR2 SVGIG (reference sequence). CDR3 coding DNA: TGTGCCTGGACAACAGGGGTTGCTTATGGCTACACCTTC. As protein: CAWTTGVAYGYTF.